The 27 T cell receptor beta chains presented below share a single source sample, sequenced in a study of T cells in Graves' hyperthyroidism and ophthalmopathy. Researchers amplified the TCR beta CDR3 regions from RNA transcripts. With the HTBI primer set, the TCR CDR3 went through a first round of RT-PCR. TCRdb used MiXCR to reprocess the multiplex PCR reads, holding one entry per CDR3 protein. The sample shows 410,000 or so distinct CDR3 sequences, approximately 14% of them seen only once. The material sequenced was blood. The receptors were gathered from a man between 18 and 29 years old with Graves' ophthalmopathy.

The table lists this clonotype with many counts. The rearrangement joins TRBV6-6 to TRBJ1-1; no clear D gene. Germline V gene lookup returns CDR1 MNHNY and CDR2 SVGAGI (reference sequence). This CDR3 is 15 amino acids long. The V gene lost 2 bases and the J gene lost 3 bases, with 13 bases spanning the gap. CDR3 residues: CASSYAEVGDTEAFF. The CDR3 DNA follows: TGTGCCAGCAGTTACGCTGAAGTGGGCGACACTGAAGCTTTCTTT.

This clonotype was observed many times. CDR3 DNA: TGTGCCAGCAGTCGTACCCGGGACAATGAGCAGTTCTTC. Translating gives CASSRTRDNEQFF. This chain joins TRBV11-1 and TRBJ2-1; D gene ambiguous. V gave up 6 bases and J gave up 5 bases, with 11 bases separating them. This CDR3 is 13 amino acids long. Germline V gives CDR1 SGHAT, CDR2 FQDESV (reference sequence).

There are many counts of this clonotype. The V call is TRBV20-1, the J call TRBJ1-2; 9 bases align to TRBD1. J was trimmed by 2 bases and V by 5 bases; bases with no gene match: 3. The germline V gene encodes CDR1 DFQATT and CDR2 SNEGSKA (reference sequence). This CDR3 has 13 residues. The CDR3 sequence: CSAQGQGNYGYTF. In DNA, the CDR3 is TGCAGTGCTCAGGGACAGGGAAACTATGGCTACACCTTC.

This clonotype has ten or more counts. V is TRBV10-1 and J is TRBJ2-1; 7 nucleotides line up with TRBD2. This CDR3 is 15 amino acids long. Trimming at V came to 0 bases and at J to 6 bases, leaving 5 bases not matched to a gene. CDR1 is WNHNN, CDR2 SYGVQD, per germline (reference sequence). Here the CDR3 reads CASSESSGRRNEQFF. The DNA of the CDR3 is TGCGCCAGCAGTGAGTCTAGCGGGCGCCGCAATGAGCAGTTCTTC.

The rearrangement links TRBV19 to TRBJ2-1, with D possibly being TRBD2 (5 bases). V was clipped by 5 bases and J by 3 bases, with 11 bases between them. Germline V gene lookup returns CDR1 LNHDA and CDR2 SQIVND (reference sequence). CDR3 length: 14 residues. The CDR3 region is CASSGLGGYNEQFF. CDR3 bases: TGTGCCAGTAGTGGATTAGGAGGCTACAATGAGCAGTTCTTC.

This clonotype was recorded many times. The chain uses TRBV6-1 and TRBJ1-5; 8 bases map to TRBD1. This CDR3 has 16 residues. The V gene end was trimmed by 5 bases and the J gene end by 4 bases; junction bases not matched to a gene: 10. The V gene's germline CDR1 is MNHNS and CDR2 SASEGT. DNA for the CDR3: TGTGCCAGCAGTCGTAGAGACAGGGGTGAAAATCAGCCCCAGCATTTT. It yields the protein CASSRRDRGENQPQHF.

The CDR3 DNA reads as TGTGCCAGCAGTTACTCGGGGGGGAACACCTATAATTCACCCCTCCACTTT. This encodes CASSYSGGNTYNSPLHF. This sequence joins TRBV6-5 and TRBJ1-6, with D perhaps TRBD1 (5 bases). The CDR3 totals 17 residues. V lost 0 bases and J 2 bases, leaving 11 bases between the germline ends. The germline gives CDR1 MNHEY, CDR2 SVGAGI.

This clonotype came up many times. The chain carries TRBV12-3 or TRBV12-4 and TRBJ2-1; D is ambiguous. The V end lost 6 bases, the J end lost 5 bases, and 17 bases lay between the germline ends. This CDR3 is built from 15 residues. The chain's CDR3 is CASSSRGGWDNEQFF. DNA for the CDR3: TGTGCCAGCAGCTCCCGTGGTGGTTGGGACAATGAGCAGTTCTTC.

About this clonotype: A much larger clonotype is one base distant, so this may be a read error. This chain uses TRBV13 with TRBJ1-3; D unclear. This CDR3 has 15 amino acids. CDR1 is PRHDT, CDR2 FYEKMQ, per germline (reference sequence). Trimming left V 7 bases short and J 8 bases short, with 21 bases between. CDR3 protein: CASTRFRGSGDTIYF. CDR3 bases: TGTGCCAGCACTCGATTCCGTGGTAGCGGAGACACCATATATTTT.

The chain is built from TRBV20-1 and TRBJ2-1, with 7 nucleotides matching TRBD1. The J segment lost 2 bases and the V segment lost 4 bases, leaving 5 bases of the junction unmatched. CDR1 and CDR2 (germline): DFQATT, SNEGSKA (reference sequence). There are 14 residues in the CDR3. DNA of the CDR3: TGCAGTGCTAAAACAGGGGCCCCCTACAATGAGCAGTTCTTC. Translated, it gives CSAKTGAPYNEQFF.

This clonotype appeared many times. This chain joins TRBV3-1 and TRBJ2-7; 7 bases line up with TRBD2. The germline V gene encodes CDR1 LGHDT and CDR2 YNNKEL (reference sequence). This CDR3 has 14 residues. V was pared by 9 bases and J by 0 bases, with 8 bases of the junction left unmatched. The CDR3 coding sequence is TGTGCCAGTACTTTGCGGGGGACCTCCTACGAGCAGTACTTC. This sequence encodes CASTLRGTSYEQYF.

This clonotype has more than one count but fewer than ten. The chain has TRBV6-2 or TRBV6-3 and TRBJ1-4; a possible D gene is TRBD1 (5 bases). V was trimmed by 0 bases and J by 8 bases, leaving 16 bases between them. Germline V gene data show CDR1 as MNHEY and CDR2 as SVGEGT. The CDR3 length is 16 residues. CDR3 sequence: CASSYSRQGVTEKLFF. DNA for the CDR3: TGTGCCAGCAGTTACTCGAGGCAGGGAGTTACCGAAAAACTGTTTTTT.

Many counts were recorded for this clonotype. The V and J genes are TRBV7-9 and TRBJ2-1; D call uncertain. Trimming removed 5 bases at V and 0 bases at J, with 17 bases between. CDR1 and CDR2 (germline): SEHNR, FQNEAQ (reference sequence). The CDR3 totals 17 residues. CDR3 sequence (DNA): TGTGCCAGCAGCCCCAGGCTCAGGACGGCCTCCTACAATGAGCAGTTCTTC. It codes for CASSPRLRTASYNEQFF.

This clonotype has only a few counts. The chain carries TRBV19 and TRBJ2-7, with TRBD2 matching 14 bases. CDR1 and CDR2 (germline): LNHDA, SQIVND (reference sequence). This CDR3 contains 15 residues. Trimming removed 3 bases from V and 3 bases from J; junction bases left unmatched: 1. CDR3 sequence reads: CASSIGLAGGYEQYF. Written as DNA, the CDR3 is TGTGCCAGTAGTATTGGACTAGCGGGAGGCTACGAGCAGTACTTC.

CDR3 coding DNA: TGTGCCAGTAGGATGGCCCGACTAGCGAGGGGCACAGATACGCAGTATTTT. Translating gives CASRMARLARGTDTQYF. This chain links TRBV19 with TRBJ2-3; TRBD2 matches 8 bases. CDR1 and CDR2 (germline): LNHDA, SQIVND (reference sequence). The CDR3 consists of 17 residues. V lost 6 bases to trimming and J lost 1 base; unmatched junction nucleotides: 12.

Turning to this clonotype: A read error is possible here, since a much larger clone lies one base away. The chain uses TRBV18 and TRBJ1-2; no clear D gene. The CDR3 consists of 15 residues. The V gene lost 2 bases and the J gene lost 4 bases, with 14 bases spanning the gap. Germline-derived CDR1 and CDR2 are KGHSH and LQKENI. The CDR3 spells CASSPGSERSYGYTF. CDR3 coding DNA: TGTGCCAGCTCACCAGGGTCTGAGAGAAGCTATGGCTACACCTTC. The full variable domain, rest sourced from reference TRBV18 and TRBJ1-2, is NAGVMQNPRHLVRRRGQEARLRCSPMKGHSHVYWYRQLPEEGLKFMVYLQKENIIDESGMPKERFSAEFPKEGPSILRIQQVVRGDSAAYFCASSPGSERSYGYTFGSGTRLTVV.

Here the CDR3 DNA reads TGTGCCAGCAGCTATACAGGGACTGGAAACACCATATATTTT. This sequence encodes CASSYTGTGNTIYF. V and J are TRBV9 and TRBJ1-3; D is perhaps TRBD1 (6 bases). Germline V gives CDR1 SGDLS, CDR2 YYNGEE. The V and J ends lost 4 bases and 2 bases respectively, with 10 bases between them. The CDR3 has 14 residues.

In its sample, this clonotype was seen many times. The rearrangement links TRBV20-1 to TRBJ2-5, with D perhaps given as TRBD1 or TRBD2 (5 bases each). The CDR3 is made up of 16 amino acids. V lost 3 bases and J lost 2, with 19 bases in between. CDR1 DFQATT and CDR2 SNEGSKA come from the germline V gene (reference sequence). CDR3 protein: CSARLGSGRVQETQYF. The CDR3 region has the DNA TGCAGTGCTAGGCTGGGGTCGGGACGCGTTCAAGAGACCCAGTACTTC.

The J gene is TRBJ2-5, the V gene TRBV10-3; D uncertain. The CDR3 is 14 amino acids. The V end was cut by 5 bases, the J end by 2 bases, with 12 bases between. Germline V lookup: CDR1 ENHRY, CDR2 SYGVKD. In nucleotides, the CDR3 is TGTGCCATCAGTCTTGAGGCTACTCAAGAGACCCAGTACTTC. Its translation is CAISLEATQETQYF.

The rearrangement links TRBV20-1 to TRBJ2-2; D is unclear. The CDR3 loop spans 13 amino acids. Trimming cost V 5 bases and J 6 bases, with 13 bases left between them. Germline V CDR1 and CDR2: DFQATT, SNEGSKA (reference sequence). The CDR3 loop is CSALLTSAGELFF. Written as DNA, the CDR3 is TGCAGTGCTCTATTGACTTCCGCCGGGGAGCTGTTTTTT.

This clonotype was observed at least ten times. This chain links TRBV7-3 with TRBJ2-3, with D perhaps matching TRBD1 (5 bases). CDR3 length: 16 amino acids. Trimming removed 5 bases from V and 0 bases from J, with 15 bases in between. Germline lookup yields CDR1 SGHTA and CDR2 FQGTGA. CDR3 in amino acids: CASSEQGWGSTDTQYF. CDR3 bases: TGTGCCAGCAGCGAGCAAGGGTGGGGCAGCACAGATACGCAGTATTTT.

This clonotype appeared many times. This chain joins TRBV6-1 and TRBJ2-7, with TRBD1 identical over 7 bases. V shed 5 bases, J shed 2 bases, and the junction held 6 bases outside the gene matches. The CDR3 has 14 residues. CDR1 is MNHNS, CDR2 SASEGT, per germline. CDR3 loop: CASSRDRVAYEQYF. CDR3 in DNA: TGTGCCAGCAGTCGAGACAGGGTTGCCTACGAGCAGTACTTC.

This rearrangement joins TRBV7-9 to TRBJ2-5, with 8 bases identical to TRBD1. Germline V CDR1 and CDR2: SEHNR, FQNEAQ (reference sequence). The CDR3 covers 16 residues. Germline trimming cut 1 base from V and 3 bases from J; bases unmatched to any gene: 7. DNA of the CDR3: TGTGCCAGCAGCTTAGGAGACAGGGGATTGAAAGAGACCCAGTACTTC. Translating it yields CASSLGDRGLKETQYF.

The sample holds many counts of this clonotype. V is TRBV18 and J is TRBJ2-7; unclear D gene. The V gene lost 7 bases and the J gene lost 2 bases, with 9 bases spanning the gap. The CDR3 is 12 amino acids. Germline lookup yields CDR1 KGHSH and CDR2 LQKENI. CDR3 region: CASLPSTYEQYF. In DNA, the CDR3 is TGTGCCAGCTTACCCTCCACCTACGAGCAGTACTTC. Based on the CDR3 plus reference TRBV18 and TRBJ2-7, the full variable domain is NAGVMQNPRHLVRRRGQEARLRCSPMKGHSHVYWYRQLPEEGLKFMVYLQKENIIDESGMPKERFSAEFPKEGPSILRIQQVVRGDSAAYFCASLPSTYEQYFGPGTRLTVT.

This clonotype came up a few times. The genes are TRBV5-8 and TRBJ2-1, with 7 bases matching TRBD2. The V and J ends lost 0 bases and 12 bases, in that order; junction bases with no gene match: 3. Germline V lookup: CDR1 SGHTS, CDR2 YDEGEE. This CDR3 has 12 residues. CDR3 coding DNA: TGTGCCAGCAGCTTGGCGGGGGGAGGGCAGTTCTTC. Translated: CASSLAGGGQFF. The full variable domain, with the rest looked up from reference TRBV5-8 and TRBJ2-1, is EAGVTQSPTHLIKTRGQQATLRCSPISGHTSVYWYQQALGLGLQFLLWYDEGEERNRGNFPPRFSGRQFPNYSSELNVNALELEDSALYLCASSLAGGGQFFGPGTRLTVL.

As for this clonotype: One junction end disagrees with the germline gene, perhaps due to a read error. The chain uses TRBV3-1 and TRBJ1-1, with TRBD1 as a possible D gene (5 bases). Germline CDR1 LGHDT, CDR2 YNNKEL (reference sequence). CDR3 length equals 17 residues. Written as DNA, the CDR3 is TGCGCCAGCAAGTCCCTACCCGGGTTTGGGGGAAACACTGAAGCTTTCTTT. Translation gives CASKSLPGFGGNTEAFF.

The chain recombines TRBV29-1 with TRBJ2-5, with TRBD2 as a possible D gene (7 bases). Trimming cost V 7 bases and J 5 bases, with 14 bases left between them. Germline CDR1 SQVTM, CDR2 ANQGSEA. The CDR3 totals 12 residues. CDR3 residues: CSAQGGVETQYF. The CDR3, as DNA: TGCAGCGCCCAAGGGGGGGTTGAGACCCAGTACTTC. Looking up the rest from reference TRBV29-1 and TRBJ2-5 gives the full variable domain: SAVISQKPSRDICQRGTSLTIQCQVDSQVTMMFWYRQQPGQSLTLIATANQGSEATYESGFVIDKFPISRPNLTFSTLTVSNMSPEDSSIYLCSAQGGVETQYFGPGTRLLVL.